Described below is a single T cell receptor (beta chain) sequence and its context. As yet, its antigen is unknown. Its ends do not fully match the called genes, so a read error is possible. These data come from a study of T cells in Graves' hyperthyroidism and ophthalmopathy. Background on the study: Peripheral blood was secured at the point of initial diagnosis, before any treatment. Study-wide results and limits: In the blood, most expanded thyroid clonotypes above 0.001 appeared as well.

Germline V gives CDR1 LGHDT, CDR2 YNNKEL (reference sequence). The CDR3 totals 13 residues. Regions amplified from RNA transcripts were the TCR beta CDR3 regions. When the TCR CDR3 underwent first-round RT-PCR, the HTBI primer set was used. TCRdb called the multiplex PCR reads again in MiXCR, with one record for every CDR3 protein. This sample yields some 620,000 distinct CDR3 sequences, of which 15% to 20% are seen a single time; 3.5% to 4% belongs to the top ten. Sequenced material: blood. This sequence joins TRBV3-1 and TRBJ2-5; D remains unclear. This TCR was recovered from a woman in her 30s with Graves' hyperthyroidism. The CDR3 sequence is CAGSWSGQETQYF. The DNA for the CDR3 is TGTGCCGGCAGCTGGTCCGGCCAAGAGACCCAGTACTTC.